Shown below are 19 T cell receptor beta chains from a single sample sequenced in a study of breast tumors, draining lymph nodes, adjacent tissues. Axillary draining lymph nodes of breast cancer patients supplied the node samples. TCRdb independently ran MiXCR on the multiplex PCR reads; one entry per CDR3 protein. Here the sample spans 150,000 to 200,000 distinct CDR3 sequences, roughly a third being singletons. Sequenced sample: axillary lymph node tissue. Source of these receptors: a female donor with breast cancer. Some clones in this sample may be carry-over from other donors' samples.

To note about this clonotype: A clone one base away is much larger, so this may be a read error. The J gene is TRBJ1-2, the V gene TRBV5-1; a possible D gene is TRBD1 (5 bases). The CDR3 has 14 residues. Per germline, CDR1 SGHRS and CDR2 YFSETQ. In DNA, the CDR3 is TGCGCCAGAAGCTTGGCCCCGGGGGACCCGCAGTACACCTTC. Amino acids: CARSLAPGDPQYTF.

This clonotype came up many times. V gene TRBV5-6 combines with J gene TRBJ2-7; the match to TRBD2 covers 9 bases. V lost 3 bases, J lost 2 bases, and 6 bases stayed unmatched. The CDR3 is 15 residues long. Germline CDR1 reads SGHDT; CDR2 reads YYEEEE. The CDR3: CASSSTGLATYEQYF. CDR3 bases: TGTGCCAGCAGCTCAACGGGACTAGCCACCTACGAGCAGTACTTC.

Ten or more counts support this clonotype. This chain uses TRBV20-1 with TRBJ1-2; D may be TRBD1 (5 bases). The V end lost 0 bases, the J end lost 5 bases, and 13 bases lay between the germline ends. The CDR3 is 14 residues long. Germline lookup yields CDR1 DFQATT and CDR2 SNEGSKA (reference sequence). The CDR3 DNA sequence: TGCAGTGCTAGAGAGGGCGGGACGATTTATGGCTACACCTTC. Its protein product is CSAREGGTIYGYTF.

The chain recombines TRBV19 with TRBJ2-3, with a weak D call TRBD1 (7 bases). The CDR3 is 16 amino acids. V was cut by 8 bases and J by 2 bases, with 20 bases left in between. Germline V gene lookup returns CDR1 LNHDA and CDR2 SQIVND (reference sequence). The CDR3 is CASRQGGGQYTDTQYF. CDR3 DNA: TGTGCCAGTCGACAGGGTGGGGGGCAGTACACAGATACGCAGTATTTT. Complete variable domain (other parts from reference TRBV19 and TRBJ2-3): DGGITQSPKYLFRKEGQNVTLSCEQNLNHDAMYWYRQDPGQGLRLIYYSQIVNDFQKGDIAEGYSVSREKKESFPLTVTSAQKNPTAFYLCASRQGGGQYTDTQYFGPGTRLTVL.

This clonotype came up a few times. This sequence joins TRBV13 and TRBJ2-7; D gene ambiguous. Looked up from germline, CDR1 is PRHDT and CDR2 is FYEKMQ (reference sequence). CDR3 length: 15 residues. Trimming cost V 6 bases and J 0 bases, with 15 bases left between them. This CDR3 is CASSSPSESSYEQYF. Here the CDR3 DNA reads TGTGCCAGCAGTTCACCGTCAGAGAGCTCCTACGAGCAGTACTTC.

V gene TRBV7-2 combines with J gene TRBJ2-6; TRBD1 matches 10 bases. The CDR3 totals 15 residues. V lost 1 base, J lost 7 bases, and 1 base stayed unmatched. CDR1 and CDR2 from the germline V gene are SGHTA and FQGNSA. CDR3 amino acids: CASSLGTGGANVLTF. The CDR3 coding sequence is TGTGCCAGCAGCTTAGGGACAGGGGGTGCCAACGTCCTGACTTTC.

This clonotype has ten or more counts. The rearrangement links TRBV7-9 to TRBJ2-5; 14 bases are shared with TRBD2. The CDR3 totals 18 residues. J lost 1 base, V lost 3 bases, and 7 bases had no gene match. Germline CDR1 and CDR2: SEHNR and FQNEAQ (reference sequence). CDR3 in DNA: TGTGCCAGCAGCTTGTCCGGGACTAGCGGGAGAGGCCAAGAGACCCAGTACTTC. This translates into CASSLSGTSGRGQETQYF. Based on the CDR3 plus reference TRBV7-9 and TRBJ2-5, the full variable domain is DTGVSQNPRHKITKRGQNVTFRCDPISEHNRLYWYRQTLGQGPEFLTYFQNEAQLEKSRLLSDRFSAERPKGSFSTLEIQRTEQGDSAMYLCASSLSGTSGRGQETQYFGPGTRLLVL.

This clonotype was seen a few times. The rearrangement uses TRBV27 and TRBJ1-4; no firm D call. V was shortened by 3 bases and J by 7 bases, with 6 bases between the two germline ends. In germline, CDR1 is MNHEY, CDR2 SMNVEV (reference sequence). The CDR3 has 12 residues. The CDR3 nucleotides are TGTGCCAGCAGTTTCGGCGGTGAAAAACTGTTTTTT. Translated: CASSFGGEKLFF.

This clonotype was detected many times. The chain recombines TRBV20-1 with TRBJ2-5, with 8 bases matching TRBD2. Germline CDR1 DFQATT, CDR2 SNEGSKA (reference sequence). This CDR3 contains 13 residues. The J segment lost 4 bases and the V segment lost 3 bases, leaving 4 bases of the junction unmatched. DNA of the CDR3: TGCAGTGCTAGTCCCAGCGGGGGAGAGACCCAGTACTTC. Encoded protein: CSASPSGGETQYF.

CDR3 loop: CSSGSGTGRADTQYF. The CDR3 coding sequence is TGCAGTTCCGGATCCGGGACAGGGAGGGCAGATACGCAGTATTTT. The chain links TRBV20-1 to TRBJ2-3; 9 positions match TRBD1. The CDR3 is 15 amino acids. Trimming cost V 8 bases and J 4 bases; bases outside gene matches: 13. The germline V gene has CDR1 DFQATT and CDR2 SNEGSKA (reference sequence).

This clonotype was counted ten times or more. CDR3 DNA sequence: TGTGCCAGCAGCTTAGTGGGGACTAGTTTTTCAGGGCGGAATGAGCAGTTCTTC. This sequence encodes CASSLVGTSFSGRNEQFF. The V and J genes are TRBV7-2 and TRBJ2-1; 8 bases line up with TRBD2. Trimming removed 1 base from V and 7 bases from J; junction bases left unmatched: 15. This CDR3 is built from 18 residues. CDR1 is SGHTA, CDR2 FQGNSA, per germline.

This clonotype was counted many times. The rearrangement joins TRBV5-1 to TRBJ1-5; D uncertain. CDR1 SGHRS and CDR2 YFSETQ come from the germline V gene. V dropped 0 bases and J dropped 3 bases, with 13 bases sitting between them. The CDR3 totals 16 residues. As DNA, the CDR3 is TGCGCCAGCAGCTTGGAAGGAGGGAGCCCCAATCAGCCCCAGCATTTT. Residues: CASSLEGGSPNQPQHF.

This clonotype was seen ten or more times. This chain uses TRBV11-2 with TRBJ1-6; no firm D call. Germline V gene sequence: CDR1 SGHAT, CDR2 FQNNGV. The CDR3 totals 15 residues. The V and J ends lost 5 bases and 6 bases respectively, with 14 bases between them. The CDR3 reads CASSAASAGNSPLHF. The CDR3 DNA follows: TGTGCCAGCAGCGCCGCCTCGGCGGGTAATTCACCCCTCCACTTT.

This clonotype occurred many times. The V call is TRBV20-1, the J call TRBJ2-7; 8 bases match TRBD1. After removal of 6 bases from V and 1 base from J, the junction contained 5 bases not matched to a gene. The CDR3 consists of 13 residues. Germline V gene data show CDR1 as DFQATT and CDR2 as SNEGSKA (reference sequence). In DNA, the CDR3 is TGCAGTGCCCGACAGGGGAAGTCCTACGAGCAGTACTTC. Translating gives CSARQGKSYEQYF.

Notes on this clonotype: This sequence may be a read error, since a much larger clone differs from it by one base. The V call is TRBV9, the J call TRBJ2-1; no firm D call. Trimming shortened V by 2 bases and J by 12 bases, and 15 bases separated the two germline ends. Looked up from germline, CDR1 is SGDLS and CDR2 is YYNGEE. The CDR3 is 13 amino acids. The CDR3 nucleotides are TGTGCCAGCAGCGTCGGAAGTACGGATGGGCAGTTCTTC. Residues: CASSVGSTDGQFF.

There are many counts of this clonotype. The chain is built from TRBV7-9 and TRBJ2-2; D possibly matches TRBD1 or TRBD2 (5 bases each). V was cut by 1 base and J by 6 bases, with 15 bases left in between. The CDR3 totals 16 residues. Germline V gives CDR1 SEHNR, CDR2 FQNEAQ (reference sequence). CDR3 in DNA: TGTGCCAGCAGCTTAGACGGGGCAAGGGGCGCCGGGGAGCTGTTTTTT. Translated, it gives CASSLDGARGAGELFF.

Turning to this clonotype: Just one base apart from a much larger clone, this may be a read error. The chain carries TRBV29-1 and TRBJ2-5; D is unresolved. Per germline, CDR1 SQVTM and CDR2 ANQGSEA. This CDR3 spans 11 amino acids. The CDR3 loop reads CSVELGVASEF. CDR3 nucleotide sequence: TGCAGCGTTGAATTGGGCGTGGCTTCCGAATTC.

There are a few counts of this clonotype. The chain recombines TRBV6-2 or TRBV6-3 with TRBJ1-2, with D unresolved. Germline CDR1 MNHEY, CDR2 SVGEGT. This CDR3 is 13 amino acids long. V lost 5 bases and J 4 bases, leaving 11 bases between the germline ends. CDR3 nucleotides: TGTGCCAGCAGTCACCCGAGGACCTATGGCTACACCTTC. Its protein product is CASSHPRTYGYTF.

This clonotype was detected many times. The chain has TRBV10-3 and TRBJ2-1, with 11 nucleotides matching TRBD2. The V and J ends lost 4 bases and 5 bases, in that order; junction bases with no gene match: 4. The CDR3 consists of 15 residues. Germline V gene sequence: CDR1 ENHRY, CDR2 SYGVKD. DNA for the CDR3: TGTGCCATCAGTGCGACTAGCGGGACTCACAATGAGCAGTTCTTC. This gives the protein CAISATSGTHNEQFF.